The clone carrying this TCR beta chain appeared once. Its antigen remains unidentified. This entry belongs to a study of vaccination and CD4 T cells after COVID-19. Study overall: Convalescent patients gave post-COVID blood a median about 110 days post-diagnosis, range 35 to 161. No peptide, an HIV-1 Nef pool, or a CEFX pool was what each control culture received.

As for treatment: approximately nine-day PBMC culture with coronavirus spike peptide pools or control peptides (ViraFEST assay). V trimming: 3 bases; J trimming: 2 bases; junction bases outside the gene matches: 4. The CDR3 extends over 15 amino acids. CDR1 and CDR2 (germline): MDHEN, SYDVKM. Oncomine TCR Beta short-read sequencing was applied to DNA from cultured CD4+ T cells. The template was genomic DNA from cultured CD4+ T cells. TCRdb re-derived calls from the PCR reads in MiXCR, one entry per CDR3 protein. This table has about 21,000 distinct CDR3 sequences, 70% appearing once. V is TRBV28 and J is TRBJ2-7; 10 bases align to TRBD2. The sequence derives from a human donor who had recovered from COVID-19. Sequenced sample: CD4+ T cells from blood, cultured in vitro. The CDR3 nucleotides read TGTGCCAGCAGTTTGGCAGCGGGGGGGACCTACGAGCAGTACTTC. This sequence encodes CASSLAAGGTYEQYF.